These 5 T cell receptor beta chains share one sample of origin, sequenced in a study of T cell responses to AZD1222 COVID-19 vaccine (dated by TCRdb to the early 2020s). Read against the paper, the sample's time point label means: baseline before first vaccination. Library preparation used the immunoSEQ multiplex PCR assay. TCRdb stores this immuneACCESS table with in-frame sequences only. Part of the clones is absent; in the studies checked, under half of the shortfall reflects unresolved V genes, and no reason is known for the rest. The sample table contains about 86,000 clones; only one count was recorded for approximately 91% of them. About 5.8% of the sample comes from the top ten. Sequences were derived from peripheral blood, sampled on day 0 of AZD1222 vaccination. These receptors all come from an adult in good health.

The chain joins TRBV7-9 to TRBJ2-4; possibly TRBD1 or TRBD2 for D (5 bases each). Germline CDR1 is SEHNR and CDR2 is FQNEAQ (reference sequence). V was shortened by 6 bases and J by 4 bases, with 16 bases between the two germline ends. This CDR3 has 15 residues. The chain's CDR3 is CASSPSGTAKNIQYF. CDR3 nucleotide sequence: TGTGCCAGCAGTCCTTCCGGGACGGCGAAAAACATTCAGTACTTC.

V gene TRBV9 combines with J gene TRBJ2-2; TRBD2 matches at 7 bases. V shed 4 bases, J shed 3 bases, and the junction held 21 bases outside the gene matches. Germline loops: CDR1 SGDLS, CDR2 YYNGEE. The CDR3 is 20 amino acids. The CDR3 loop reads CASSPVALVSGQKYTGELFF. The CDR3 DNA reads TGTGCCAGCAGCCCCGTTGCCTTAGTTAGCGGGCAAAAATACACCGGGGAGCTGTTTTTT. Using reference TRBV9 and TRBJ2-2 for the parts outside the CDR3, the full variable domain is DSGVTQTPKHLITATGQRVTLRCSPRSGDLSVYWYQQSLDQGLQFLIQYYNGEERAKGNILERFSAQQFPDLHSELNLSSLELGDSALYFCASSPVALVSGQKYTGELFFGEGSRLTVL.

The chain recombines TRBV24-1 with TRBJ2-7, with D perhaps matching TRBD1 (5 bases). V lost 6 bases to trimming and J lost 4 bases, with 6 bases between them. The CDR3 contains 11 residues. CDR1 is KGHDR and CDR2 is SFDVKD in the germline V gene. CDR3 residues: CATSQGYEQYF. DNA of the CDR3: TGTGCCACCAGTCAGGGTTACGAGCAGTACTTC.

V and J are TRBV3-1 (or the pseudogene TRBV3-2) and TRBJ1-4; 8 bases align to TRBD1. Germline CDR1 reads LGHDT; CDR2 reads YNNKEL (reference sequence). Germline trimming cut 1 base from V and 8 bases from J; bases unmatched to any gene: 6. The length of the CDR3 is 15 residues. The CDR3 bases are TGTGCCAGCAGCCAAGTCCAGGGGGCGTGGGAAAAACTGTTTTTT. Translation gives CASSQVQGAWEKLFF.

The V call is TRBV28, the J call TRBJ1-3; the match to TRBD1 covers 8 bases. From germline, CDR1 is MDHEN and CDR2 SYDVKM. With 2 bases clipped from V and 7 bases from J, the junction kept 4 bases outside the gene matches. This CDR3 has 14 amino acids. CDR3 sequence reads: CASSLLTGVNTIYF. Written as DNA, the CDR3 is TGTGCCAGCAGTTTACTGACAGGGGTCAACACCATATATTTT.